This T cell receptor (beta chain) was obtained from a study of shared clonotypes between healthy human individuals. Study details: There were three CD4 naive, three CD4 memory, two CD8 naive and one CD8 memory plates per donor.

Notes on this clone: Its antigen remains unknown.

Study-level results: Some naive CD4 clonotypes, around 4.9%, turned up in common across four donors. Despite large depth, sorted-subset datasets appeared incompletely sequenced.

Template for every sorted-subset replicate PCR totaled 200 to 250 ng DNA, 25,000 to 35,000 T cell genomes. Sequenced by immunoSEQ multiplex PCR; TCRdb stores in-frame clones only, minus some. The table has some 1 million clones, 60% to 80% seen once. Germline V CDR1 and CDR2: SGHNT, YYREEE (reference sequence). This CDR3 is built from 16 residues. Source material: memory CD4+ T cells sorted from blood. Stated subset: CD45RA-negative fraction. This sequence joins TRBV5-4 and TRBJ2-5, with a tentative D call TRBD1 (6 bases). With the DNA end fitting TRBJ2-7 better, the J assignment may be wrong. The source of this sequence is a man younger than 35 in good health. CDR3 residues: CASSPKVGASSYEQYF. The CDR3 bases are TGTGCCAGCAGCCCCAAGGTGGGGGCAAGCTCCTACGAGCAGTACTTC.